The 5 T cell receptor beta chains listed next were all sequenced from one sample in a study of T cell changes during pregnancy in multiple sclerosis. This table comes from immunoSEQ multiplex PCR, and its TCRdb copy is limited to in-frame clones, with some not included. The sample includes some 64,000 clones, roughly 91% of them seen just once. The material was peripheral blood, obtained in the second trimester of pregnancy. The receptors come from a female donor in good health, enrolled as a control in a pregnancy study.

Only one count was recorded for this clone. CDR3 protein: CASSEDGGARNEQFF. The CDR3 DNA reads TGTGCCAGCAGTGAAGACGGGGGGGCCCGGAATGAGCAGTTCTTC. The V and J genes are TRBV6-4 and TRBJ2-1, with 8 bases aligning to TRBD2. This CDR3 is 15 amino acids long. Germline lookup yields CDR1 MRHNA and CDR2 SNTAGT. Trimming cost V 3 bases and J 7 bases; bases outside gene matches: 8.

V usage is TRBV28 and J usage is TRBJ1-1; D is perhaps TRBD1 (5 bases). This CDR3 contains 15 residues. V shed 6 bases and J shed 0 bases, with 14 bases lying between them. CDR1 and CDR2 from the germline V gene are MDHEN and SYDVKM. This CDR3 reads CASRAGEIMNTEAFF. The DNA of the CDR3 is TGTGCCAGCAGAGCGGGGGAGATAATGAACACTGAAGCTTTCTTT.

The rearrangement uses TRBV6-1 and TRBJ1-5, with D perhaps matching TRBD1 (5 bases). Germline CDR1 reads MNHNS; CDR2 reads SASEGT. The CDR3 consists of 16 residues. V was shortened by 1 base and J by 2 bases, with 12 bases between the two germline ends. DNA of the CDR3: TGTGCCAGCAGTGAAGTTGCTGGGGGGGGCAATCAGCCCCAGCATTTT. Amino acid sequence: CASSEVAGGGNQPQHF.

This chain connects TRBV28 to TRBJ1-5; maybe TRBD1 (6 bases). The CDR3 contains 13 residues. V lost 8 bases, J lost 4 bases, and 12 bases lay in between. Germline values: CDR1 MDHEN, CDR2 SYDVKM. The CDR3 protein is CASGGYRNQPQHF. DNA for the CDR3: TGTGCCAGCGGGGGCTATCGTAATCAGCCCCAGCATTTT.

The chain recombines TRBV5-3 with TRBJ2-1; D is unclear. TRBV5-3 counts as an open reading frame of uncertain function. Deletions cut 0 bases from V and 7 bases from J, with 11 bases between. This CDR3 has 14 amino acids. CDR3 coding DNA: TGTGCCAGAAGCTTGGTGGCTGCGGTAAATGAGCAGTTCTTC. Its translation is CARSLVAAVNEQFF.